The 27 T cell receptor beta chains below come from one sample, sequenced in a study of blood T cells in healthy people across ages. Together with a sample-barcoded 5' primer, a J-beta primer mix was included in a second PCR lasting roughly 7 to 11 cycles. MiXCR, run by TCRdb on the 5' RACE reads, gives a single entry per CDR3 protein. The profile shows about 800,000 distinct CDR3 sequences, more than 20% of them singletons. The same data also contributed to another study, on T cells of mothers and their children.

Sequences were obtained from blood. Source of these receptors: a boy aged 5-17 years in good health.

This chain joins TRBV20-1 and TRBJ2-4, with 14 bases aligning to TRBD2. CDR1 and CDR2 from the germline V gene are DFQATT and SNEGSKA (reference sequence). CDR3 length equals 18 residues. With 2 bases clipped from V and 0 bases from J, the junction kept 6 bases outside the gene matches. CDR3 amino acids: CSARSGLAGALAKNIQYF. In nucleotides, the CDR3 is TGCAGTGCTAGATCGGGACTAGCGGGGGCTCTAGCCAAAAACATTCAGTACTTC.

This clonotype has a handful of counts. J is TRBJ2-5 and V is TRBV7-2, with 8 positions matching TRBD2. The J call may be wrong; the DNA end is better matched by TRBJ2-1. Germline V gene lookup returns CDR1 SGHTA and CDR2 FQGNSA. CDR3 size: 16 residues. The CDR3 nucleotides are TGTGCCAGCAGCCAAGCTCCAGCGGGAGCCCCCAATGAGCAGTTCTTC. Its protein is CASSQAPAGAPNEQFF.

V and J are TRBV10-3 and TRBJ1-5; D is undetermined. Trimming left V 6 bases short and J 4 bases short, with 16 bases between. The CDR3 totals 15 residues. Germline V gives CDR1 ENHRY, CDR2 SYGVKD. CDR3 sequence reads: CAIRAGLKLNQPQHF. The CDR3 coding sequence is TGTGCCATCAGGGCCGGACTTAAGTTAAATCAGCCCCAGCATTTT.

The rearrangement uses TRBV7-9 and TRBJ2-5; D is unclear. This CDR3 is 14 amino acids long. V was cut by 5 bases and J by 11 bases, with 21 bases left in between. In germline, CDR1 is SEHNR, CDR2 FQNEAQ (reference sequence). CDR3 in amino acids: CASSDSSGLGEQYF. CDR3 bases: TGTGCCAGCAGCGACTCCTCGGGCCTCGGAGAGCAGTACTTC.

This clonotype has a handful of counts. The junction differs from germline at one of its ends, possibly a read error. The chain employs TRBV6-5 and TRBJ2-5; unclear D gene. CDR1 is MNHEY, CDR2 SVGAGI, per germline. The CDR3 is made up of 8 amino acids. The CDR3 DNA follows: TGTGCCAGCACCGTGACGCGCTTC. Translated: CASTVTRF.

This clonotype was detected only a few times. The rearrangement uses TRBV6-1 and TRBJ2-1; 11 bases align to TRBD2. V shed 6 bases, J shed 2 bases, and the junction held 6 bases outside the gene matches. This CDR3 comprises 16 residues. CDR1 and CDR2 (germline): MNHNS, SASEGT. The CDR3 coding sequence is TGTGCCAGCAGGCCCACTAGCGGGGGCACCTACAATGAGCAGTTCTTC. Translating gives CASRPTSGGTYNEQFF.

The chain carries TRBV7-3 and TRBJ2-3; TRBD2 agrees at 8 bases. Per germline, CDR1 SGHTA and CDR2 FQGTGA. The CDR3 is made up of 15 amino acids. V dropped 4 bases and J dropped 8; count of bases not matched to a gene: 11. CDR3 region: CASSSLAGPEGTQYF. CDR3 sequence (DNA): TGTGCCAGCAGCTCATTAGCGGGACCGGAGGGTACGCAGTATTTT.

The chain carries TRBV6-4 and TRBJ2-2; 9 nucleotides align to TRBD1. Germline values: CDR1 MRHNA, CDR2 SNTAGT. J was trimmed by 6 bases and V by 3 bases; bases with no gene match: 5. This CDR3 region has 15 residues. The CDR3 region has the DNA TGTGCCAGCAGTGAAACAGGGGGCGCCCCCGGGGAGCTGTTTTTT. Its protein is CASSETGGAPGELFF.

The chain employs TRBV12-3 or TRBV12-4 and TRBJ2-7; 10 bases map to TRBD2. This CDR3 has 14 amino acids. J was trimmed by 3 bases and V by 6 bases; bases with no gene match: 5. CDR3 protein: CASRASGGLYEQYF. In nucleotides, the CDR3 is TGTGCCAGCAGGGCTAGCGGGGGCCTCTACGAGCAGTACTTC.

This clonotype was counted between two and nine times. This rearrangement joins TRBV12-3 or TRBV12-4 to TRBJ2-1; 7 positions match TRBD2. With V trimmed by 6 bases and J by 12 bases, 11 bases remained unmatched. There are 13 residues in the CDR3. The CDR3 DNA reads TGTGCCAGCAGATCTCTGGGGGAGGGGAGGCAGTTCTTC. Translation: CASRSLGEGRQFF.

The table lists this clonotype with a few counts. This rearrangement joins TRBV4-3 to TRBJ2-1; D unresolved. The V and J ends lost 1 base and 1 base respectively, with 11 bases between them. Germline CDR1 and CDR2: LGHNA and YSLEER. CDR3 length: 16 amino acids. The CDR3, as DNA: TGCGCCAGCAGCCAAGGAGCACTCCCTTCCTACAATGAGCAGTTCTTC. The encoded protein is CASSQGALPSYNEQFF.

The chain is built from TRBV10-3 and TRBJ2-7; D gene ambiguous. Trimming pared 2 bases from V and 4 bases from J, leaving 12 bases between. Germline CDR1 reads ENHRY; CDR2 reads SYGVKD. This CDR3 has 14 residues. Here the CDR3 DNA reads TGTGCCATCAGTGAGCACCTCGGAAAGTACGAGCAGTACTTC. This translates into CAISEHLGKYEQYF.

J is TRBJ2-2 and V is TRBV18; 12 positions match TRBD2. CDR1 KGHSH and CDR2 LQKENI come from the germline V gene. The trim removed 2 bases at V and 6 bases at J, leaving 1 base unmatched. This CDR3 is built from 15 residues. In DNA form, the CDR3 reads TGTGCCAGCTCACCAACTAGCGGGAGGCCCGGGGAGCTGTTTTTT. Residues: CASSPTSGRPGELFF.

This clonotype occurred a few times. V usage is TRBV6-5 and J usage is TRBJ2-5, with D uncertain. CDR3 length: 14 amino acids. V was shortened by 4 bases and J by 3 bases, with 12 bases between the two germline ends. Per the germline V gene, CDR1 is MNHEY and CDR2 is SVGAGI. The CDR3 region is CASSSLSRKETQYF. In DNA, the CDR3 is TGTGCCAGCAGTTCCCTTAGCAGAAAAGAGACCCAGTACTTC.

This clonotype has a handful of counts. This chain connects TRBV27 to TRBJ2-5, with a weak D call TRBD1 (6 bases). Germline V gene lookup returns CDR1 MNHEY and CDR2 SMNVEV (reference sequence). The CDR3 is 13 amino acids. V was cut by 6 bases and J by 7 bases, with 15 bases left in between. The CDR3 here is CASSFTARGTQYF. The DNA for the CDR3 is TGTGCCAGCAGCTTTACCGCCAGGGGGACCCAGTACTTC.

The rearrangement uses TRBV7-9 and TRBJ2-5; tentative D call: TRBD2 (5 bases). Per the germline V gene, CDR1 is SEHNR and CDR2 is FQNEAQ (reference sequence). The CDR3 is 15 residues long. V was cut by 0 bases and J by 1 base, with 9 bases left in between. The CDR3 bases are TGTGCCAGCAGCTTAGCGGGAGAAATCCAAGAGACCCAGTACTTC. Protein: CASSLAGEIQETQYF.

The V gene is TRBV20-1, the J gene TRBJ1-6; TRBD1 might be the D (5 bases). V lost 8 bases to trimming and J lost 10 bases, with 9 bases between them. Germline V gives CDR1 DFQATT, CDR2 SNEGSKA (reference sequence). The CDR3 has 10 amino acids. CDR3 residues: CSPEGSPLHF. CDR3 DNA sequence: TGCAGTCCCGAGGGGTCACCCCTCCACTTT.

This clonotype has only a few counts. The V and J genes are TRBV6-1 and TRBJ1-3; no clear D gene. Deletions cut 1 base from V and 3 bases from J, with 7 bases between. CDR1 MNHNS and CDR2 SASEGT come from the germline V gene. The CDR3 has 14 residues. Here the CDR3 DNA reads TGTGCCAGCAGTGAAGGCAGCCTTGGAAACACCATATATTTT. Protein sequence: CASSEGSLGNTIYF.

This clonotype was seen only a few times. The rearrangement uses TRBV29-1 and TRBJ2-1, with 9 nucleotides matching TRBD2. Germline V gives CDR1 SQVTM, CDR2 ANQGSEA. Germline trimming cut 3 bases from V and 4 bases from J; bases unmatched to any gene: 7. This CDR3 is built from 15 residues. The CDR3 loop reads CSVDWGGRGYNEQFF. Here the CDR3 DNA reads TGCAGCGTTGACTGGGGCGGGAGGGGATACAATGAGCAGTTCTTC.

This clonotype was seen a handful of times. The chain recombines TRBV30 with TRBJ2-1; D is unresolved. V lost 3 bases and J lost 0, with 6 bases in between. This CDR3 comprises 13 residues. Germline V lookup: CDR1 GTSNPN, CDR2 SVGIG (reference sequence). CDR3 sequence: CAWSRNSYNEQFF. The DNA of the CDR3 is TGTGCCTGGAGCAGAAACTCCTACAATGAGCAGTTCTTC.

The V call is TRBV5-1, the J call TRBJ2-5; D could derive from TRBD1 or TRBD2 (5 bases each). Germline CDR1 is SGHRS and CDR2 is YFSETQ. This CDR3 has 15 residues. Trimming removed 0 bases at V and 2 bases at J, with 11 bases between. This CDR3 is CASSLEGTVQETQYF. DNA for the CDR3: TGCGCCAGCAGCTTGGAAGGGACGGTTCAAGAGACCCAGTACTTC.

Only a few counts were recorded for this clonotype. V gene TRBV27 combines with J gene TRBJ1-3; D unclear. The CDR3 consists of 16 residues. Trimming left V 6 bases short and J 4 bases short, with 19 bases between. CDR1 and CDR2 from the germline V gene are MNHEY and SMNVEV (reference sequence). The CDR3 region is CASSPNGKRNGNTIYF. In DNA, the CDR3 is TGTGCCAGCAGCCCTAATGGAAAGAGAAACGGAAACACCATATATTTT.

Here the CDR3 DNA reads TGTGCCAGCAGCTTAGGGGCTAGCTCACCTTACGAGCAGTACTTC. Amino acid sequence: CASSLGASSPYEQYF. The gene calls are TRBV7-6 and TRBJ2-5, with a possible D match to TRBD2 (5 bases). The end of the DNA fits TRBJ2-7 better, so the J call may be wrong. The length of the CDR3 is 15 residues. Germline loops: CDR1 SGHVS, CDR2 FNYEAQ.

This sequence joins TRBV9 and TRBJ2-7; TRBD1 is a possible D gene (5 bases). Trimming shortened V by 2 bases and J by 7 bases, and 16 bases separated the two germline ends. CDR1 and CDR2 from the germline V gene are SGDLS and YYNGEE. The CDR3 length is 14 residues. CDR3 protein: CASSVQGGLGEQYF. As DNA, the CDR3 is TGTGCCAGCAGCGTGCAGGGTGGATTAGGAGAGCAGTACTTC.

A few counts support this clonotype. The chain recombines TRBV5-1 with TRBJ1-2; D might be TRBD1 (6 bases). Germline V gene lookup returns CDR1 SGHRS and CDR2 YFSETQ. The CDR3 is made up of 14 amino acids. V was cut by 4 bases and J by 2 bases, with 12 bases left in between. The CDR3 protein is CASSGGQQNYGYTF. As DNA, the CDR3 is TGCGCCAGCAGCGGAGGACAGCAAAACTATGGCTACACCTTC.

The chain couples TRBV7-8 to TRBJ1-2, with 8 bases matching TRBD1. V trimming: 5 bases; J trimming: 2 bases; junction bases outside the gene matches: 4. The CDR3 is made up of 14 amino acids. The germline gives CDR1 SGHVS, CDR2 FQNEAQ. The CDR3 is CASSLGQDNYGYTF. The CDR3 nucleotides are TGTGCCAGCAGCCTGGGACAGGACAACTATGGCTACACCTTC. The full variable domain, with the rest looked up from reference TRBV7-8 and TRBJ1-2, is GAGVSQSPRYKVAKRGQDVALRCDPISGHVSLFWYQQALGQGPEFLTYFQNEAQLDKSGLPSDRFFAERPEGSVSTLKIQRTQQEDSAVYLCASSLGQDNYGYTFGSGTRLTVV.

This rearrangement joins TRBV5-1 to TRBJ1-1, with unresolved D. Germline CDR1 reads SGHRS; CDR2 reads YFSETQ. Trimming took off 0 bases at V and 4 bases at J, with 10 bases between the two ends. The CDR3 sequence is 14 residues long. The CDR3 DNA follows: TGCGCCAGCAGCTTGGACGAGTCGGCCACTGAAGCTTTCTTT. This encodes CASSLDESATEAFF.